The clone carrying this T cell receptor beta chain has a handful of counts. Its antigen remains unidentified. This sample stems from a study of blood T cells in healthy people across ages. Overall study results and limits: Versus aged donors, long-lived donors had higher diversity and more naive CD4+ cells. Strongly correlated with naive T cell percentage was TCR beta diversity.

Together with a sample-barcoded 5' primer, a J-beta primer mix was included in a second PCR lasting about 6 to 12 cycles. Every sample produced at least 3 million CDR3-containing paired-end reads. TCRdb processed the 5' RACE reads anew with MiXCR; each CDR3 protein has one entry. The table lists fewer than 1.5 million distinct CDR3 sequences, roughly 40% of them singletons, with approximately 7.9% in the top ten. The V end was cut by 8 bases, the J end by 1 base, with 10 bases between. The CDR3 contains 13 residues. What was sequenced was blood. The chain has TRBV12-3 or TRBV12-4 and TRBJ2-3, with D hard to call. The receptor was isolated from a woman younger than 30 in good health. DNA for the CDR3: TGTGCCAGCCGGTCGCAGGGCACAGATACGCAGTATTTT. Protein: CASRSQGTDTQYF.